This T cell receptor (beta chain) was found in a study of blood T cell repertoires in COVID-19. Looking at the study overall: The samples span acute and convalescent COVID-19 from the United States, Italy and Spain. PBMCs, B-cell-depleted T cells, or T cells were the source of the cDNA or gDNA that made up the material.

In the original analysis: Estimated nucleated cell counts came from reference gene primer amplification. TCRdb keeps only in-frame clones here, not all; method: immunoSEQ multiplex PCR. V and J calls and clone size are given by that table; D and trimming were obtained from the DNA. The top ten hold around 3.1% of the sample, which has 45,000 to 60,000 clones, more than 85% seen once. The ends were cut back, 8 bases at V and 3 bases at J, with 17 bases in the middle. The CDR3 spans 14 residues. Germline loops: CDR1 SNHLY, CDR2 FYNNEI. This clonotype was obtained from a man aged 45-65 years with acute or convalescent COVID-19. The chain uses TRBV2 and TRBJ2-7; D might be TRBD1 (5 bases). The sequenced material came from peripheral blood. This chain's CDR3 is CASGLIGASYEQYF. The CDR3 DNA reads TGTGCCAGCGGTCTCATTGGGGCCAGCTACGAGCAGTACTTC.